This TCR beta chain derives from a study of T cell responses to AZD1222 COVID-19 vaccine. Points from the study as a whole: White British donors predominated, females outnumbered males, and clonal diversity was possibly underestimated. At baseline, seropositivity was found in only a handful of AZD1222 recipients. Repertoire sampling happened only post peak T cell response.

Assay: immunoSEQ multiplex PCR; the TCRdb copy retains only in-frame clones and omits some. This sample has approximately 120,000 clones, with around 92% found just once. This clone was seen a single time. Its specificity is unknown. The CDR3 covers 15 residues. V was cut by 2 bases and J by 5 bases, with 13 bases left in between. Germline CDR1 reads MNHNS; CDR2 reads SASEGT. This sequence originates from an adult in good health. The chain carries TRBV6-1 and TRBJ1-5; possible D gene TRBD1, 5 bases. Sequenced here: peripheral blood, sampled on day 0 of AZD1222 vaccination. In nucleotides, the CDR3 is TGTGCCAGCAGTGAATCGGGGGGGATAGATCAGCCCCAGCATTTT. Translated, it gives CASSESGGIDQPQHF.